This T cell receptor beta chain originates from a study of OX40 agonist ivuxolimab in advanced cancers. CDR1 is LNHDA, CDR2 SQIVND, per germline (reference sequence). Deletions cut 2 bases from V and 9 bases from J, with 11 bases between. This CDR3 is 13 amino acids long. TCRdb keeps only in-frame clones here, not all; method: immunoSEQ multiplex PCR. The sample consists of 80,000 to 100,000 clones, about 91% of them appearing once. The chain uses TRBV19 and TRBJ2-1; D might be TRBD2 (6 bases). The TCR was taken from an adult with an advanced solid tumor such as melanoma, head and neck, liver or kidney cancer. The sample here was CD4+ or CD8+ T cells sorted from blood, taken in a trial of the OX40 agonist ivuxolimab. CDR3 in amino acids: CASSINEAGEQFF. In nucleotides, the CDR3 is TGTGCCAGTAGTATAAACGAAGCGGGTGAGCAGTTCTTC.